What follows describes a single TCR beta chain. No cognate antigen has been identified for it. The record has no base qualities; no much larger clone is one base away. Sequencing was performed on an Illumina HiSeq 1500. Starting from the raw public reads, TCRdb applied fastp trimming at Q25, assembled clones with MiXCR and retained in-frame beta chains. When rows share a CDR3 protein, they turn into one entry using the most common DNA and genes. For this sample there are a few hundred thousand distinct CDR3 sequences; approximately 40% appear just once. 48% of the sample is in the top ten clones. Between the V and J ends, shortened by 2 bases and 3 bases respectively, the junction contains 17 bases. From the germline V gene (reference sequence), CDR1 is DFQATT and CDR2 is SNEGSKA. The CDR3 contains 15 residues, cysteine and phenylalanine counted. The DNA shown is the 45-base CDR3, in frame from base 1.

This record comes from a study of T cell repertoires in cytomegalovirus infection (dated by TCRdb to between 2018 and 2021). Looking at the study overall: Alongside well-studied HLA-B-restricted epitopes, the peptide stimulations were aimed at recently identified HLA-C-restricted CMV epitopes, whose presentation resists viral immunomodulation. Donor HLA type was relevant to the analysis, as public TCR beta signatures indicated carriage of CMV infection together with the matching HLA type.

What the research found in general, with its limitations: Carriers of CMV infection plus the relevant HLA type were discriminated by the cumulative frequency of public TCR beta family members in the study cohort and in an independent roughly 400-donor cohort. The ex vivo response was dominated by HLA-C-restricted CMV-specific TCR beta clonotypes, which also provided the single most frequent clonotype in two of eight donors.

The sample's treatment or condition label is to be understood as: in vitro stimulation with specific CMV peptide epitopes to enrich CMV-specific T cells. The TCR sequence derives from a human donor in good health (CMV status not recorded). Some clones in this sample may be carry-over from other donors' samples. Specimen: cultured PBMCs, collected from culture after CMV antigen stimulation. The rearranged segments are TRBV20-1 and TRBJ2-7; the best D guess is TRBD2, with 5 bases matching. The nucleotide sequence reads as follows: TGCAGTGCTAGACCCCGATTAAGAGGGTACTACGAGCAGTACTTC. Translated, this is CSARPRLRGYYEQYF.